Listed here are 16 T cell receptor beta chains from one sample, sequenced in a study of blood T cell repertoires in COVID-19. Sequencing was performed with immunoSEQ multiplex PCR; in TCRdb, only in-frame clones are kept and a portion is missing. Found here are 65,000 to 95,000 clones, approximately 80% of them singletons; the top ten hold 12%. Source material: peripheral blood. The receptors come from a woman between 40 and 50 years old with active or convalescent COVID-19.

The chain joins TRBV29-1 to TRBJ1-5, with D uncertain. Trimming pared 7 bases from V and 7 bases from J, leaving 8 bases between. This CDR3 region has 10 residues. Germline V gene data show CDR1 as SQVTM and CDR2 as ANQGSEA. CDR3 loop: CSGQSQPQHF. Here the CDR3 DNA reads TGCAGCGGTCAGTCCCAGCCCCAGCATTTT.

The chain couples TRBV5-6 to TRBJ2-7; D is perhaps TRBD1 (6 bases). Germline values: CDR1 SGHDT, CDR2 YYEEEE. Trimming stripped 1 base from V and 0 bases from J, with 11 bases between. The CDR3 length is 15 residues. The CDR3 here is CASSLNRVGSYEQYF. The CDR3 DNA reads as TGTGCCAGCAGCTTGAACAGGGTTGGCTCCTACGAGCAGTACTTC.

The chain couples TRBV4-1 to TRBJ2-1; 10 bases line up with TRBD2. This CDR3 contains 18 residues. Germline V gene data show CDR1 as MGHRA and CDR2 as YSYEKL. The J segment lost 2 bases and the V segment lost 1 base, leaving 8 bases of the junction unmatched. The CDR3 nucleotides are TGCGCCAGCAGCCAAGGGATCGGACTAGCGGTAACCTACAATGAGCAGTTCTTC. Its protein is CASSQGIGLAVTYNEQFF.

The chain has TRBV5-4 and TRBJ1-2; D is perhaps TRBD1 (6 bases). Germline V gene data show CDR1 as SGHNT and CDR2 as YYREEE (reference sequence). The ends were cut back, 0 bases at V and 6 bases at J, with 21 bases in the middle. The CDR3 has 17 amino acids. The CDR3 region has the DNA TGTGCCAGCAGCTTGGCGGGCCTAACAGGGAACTGGAATGGCTACACCTTC. This gives the protein CASSLAGLTGNWNGYTF.

The chain is built from TRBV11-2 and TRBJ2-1, with 7 nucleotides matching TRBD1. This CDR3 comprises 14 residues. Trimming removed 5 bases from V and 3 bases from J; junction bases left unmatched: 4. Germline CDR1 and CDR2: SGHAT and FQNNGV. The CDR3 loop reads CASSQTGNYNEQFF. The CDR3, as DNA: TGTGCCAGCAGCCAGACAGGGAACTACAATGAGCAGTTCTTC.

The chain joins TRBV5-1 to TRBJ2-1; 11 bases are shared with TRBD2. The V gene's germline CDR1 is SGHRS and CDR2 YFSETQ. V shed 2 bases, J shed 3 bases, and the junction held 13 bases outside the gene matches. This CDR3 contains 19 residues. The CDR3 coding sequence is TGCGCCAGCAGCTTAAGTTTCCTAGCGGGAGGAGGACGCTACAATGAGCAGTTCTTC. Amino acid sequence: CASSLSFLAGGGRYNEQFF.

V gene TRBV28 combines with J gene TRBJ2-1, with 9 bases lining up with TRBD1. CDR3 length: 12 amino acids. Germline values: CDR1 MDHEN, CDR2 SYDVKM. Trimming at V came to 7 bases and at J to 15 bases, leaving 10 bases not matched to a gene. This chain's CDR3 is CASNRDRESLFF. The CDR3 DNA reads as TGTGCCAGCAATCGGGACAGGGAATCTCTGTTCTTC.

The V call is TRBV6-5, the J call TRBJ2-5; TRBD2 is a possible D gene (5 bases). Germline loops: CDR1 MNHEY, CDR2 SVGAGI. The CDR3 runs to 12 residues. V lost 8 bases and J 4 bases, leaving 11 bases between the germline ends. The CDR3 nucleotides read TGTGCCAGCGGTACTAGTCGAGAGACCCAGTACTTC. Translating it yields CASGTSRETQYF.

The V and J genes are TRBV20-1 and TRBJ2-7, with unresolved D. V was trimmed by 1 base and J by 9 bases, leaving 10 bases between them. The CDR3 length is 11 residues. Germline V gives CDR1 DFQATT, CDR2 SNEGSKA (reference sequence). DNA of the CDR3: TGCAGTGCTAGAGGTCTCCTCGGGCAGTACTTC. Its protein product is CSARGLLGQYF.

The chain uses TRBV28 and TRBJ2-7; the D gene is possibly TRBD1 (6 bases). The CDR3 consists of 11 residues. Trimming took 6 bases from V and 10 from J, leaving 13 bases between them. Germline V CDR1 and CDR2: MDHEN, SYDVKM. CDR3 sequence (DNA): TGTGCCAGCAGCGACAGGTTCCTCCAGTACTTC. Translation gives CASSDRFLQYF.

The rearrangement uses TRBV6-2 or TRBV6-3 and TRBJ1-5, with 7 bases that match TRBD1. Per germline, CDR1 MNHEY and CDR2 SVGEGT. V lost 2 bases to trimming and J lost 0 bases; unmatched junction nucleotides: 13. The CDR3 extends over 19 amino acids. This chain's CDR3 is CASSYVVLEGANSNQPQHF. CDR3 in DNA: TGTGCCAGCAGTTACGTTGTCCTAGAGGGGGCAAATAGCAATCAGCCCCAGCATTTT.

The rearrangement uses TRBV24-1 and TRBJ1-4; maybe TRBD1 (6 bases). The V end lost 7 bases, the J end lost 5 bases, and 10 bases lay between the germline ends. The CDR3 is made up of 13 amino acids. The germline CDR1 and CDR2 sequences are KGHDR and SFDVKD. CDR3 loop: CATRQGPNEKLFF. In DNA form, the CDR3 reads TGTGCCACCAGACAGGGACCGAATGAAAAACTGTTTTTT.

The chain is built from TRBV4-3 and TRBJ1-2, with D possibly TRBD1 on 6 matching bases. The germline V and J ends were trimmed by 3 bases and 7 bases, with 18 bases remaining between them. CDR3 length equals 15 residues. Germline loops: CDR1 LGHNA, CDR2 YSLEER. The CDR3: CASSHTTGLRTGYTF. The CDR3 coding sequence is TGCGCCAGCAGCCACACGACAGGTTTGCGGACTGGCTACACCTTC.

This chain links TRBV5-1 with TRBJ1-4; a possible D gene is TRBD1 (6 bases). V was cut by 7 bases and J by 6 bases, with 13 bases left in between. Germline CDR1 reads SGHRS; CDR2 reads YFSETQ. The CDR3 totals 13 residues. The CDR3 DNA reads as TGCGCCAGCGACGACAGGAAACATGAAAAACTGTTTTTT. It yields the protein CASDDRKHEKLFF. The variable domain in full, with the rest retrieved from reference TRBV5-1 and TRBJ1-4, is KAGVTQTPRYLIKTRGQQVTLSCSPISGHRSVSWYQQTPGQGLQFLFEYFSETQRNKGNFPGRFSGRQFSNSRSEMNVSTLELGDSALYLCASDDRKHEKLFFGSGTQLSVL.

The J gene is TRBJ2-4, the V gene TRBV5-1, with TRBD1 identical over 10 bases. J gave up 2 bases and V 0 bases, and 2 bases lay outside the gene matches. Germline CDR1 SGHRS, CDR2 YFSETQ. CDR3 size: 16 residues. The CDR3 loop reads CASSLGTGGTKNIQYF. CDR3 nucleotide sequence: TGCGCCAGCAGCTTGGGGACAGGGGGAACCAAAAACATTCAGTACTTC.

The rearrangement links TRBV5-1 to TRBJ2-7, with D possibly being TRBD2 (5 bases). The CDR3 loop spans 15 amino acids. CDR1 is SGHRS, CDR2 YFSETQ, per germline. Trimming left V 0 bases short and J 3 bases short, with 13 bases between. CDR3 sequence: CASSLAGGSLYEQYF. In nucleotides, the CDR3 is TGCGCCAGCAGCTTGGCCGGAGGCTCACTCTACGAGCAGTACTTC.